Listed below are T cell receptor beta chains from one sample, sequenced in a study of technical replicates of blood from several donors. Measured with immunoSEQ multiplex PCR; TCRdb has only the in-frame clones, and not every one. Among roughly 76,000 clones listed, 94% were seen once. Input material: T cells isolated from PBMCs. These receptor sequences come from a human donor in good health. Each CDR3 is given with its conserved first and last residue. D genes are given only for firm matches. Size values are once, few and many counts, or a class for expanded clones, and some rows have none.

v_gene: TRBV15
d_gene: .
len: 19
abundance: .
j_gene: TRBJ2-3
CDR3aa: CATSRPEPAQTACTDTQYF
CDR3nt: TGTGCCACCAGCAGACCTGAACCCGCACAGACAGCATGCACAGATACGCAGTATTTT

v_gene: TRBV9
d_gene: .
len: 16
abundance: .
j_gene: TRBJ2-1
CDR3aa: CASSVEAASSYNEQFF
CDR3nt: TGTGCCAGCAGCGTAGAGGCGGCCAGCTCCTACAATGAGCAGTTCTTC

v_gene: TRBV6-6
d_gene: .
len: 14
abundance: .
j_gene: TRBJ2-1
CDR3aa: CASSLGGTYNEQFF
CDR3nt: TGTGCCAGCAGTTTGGGGGGAACTTACAATGAGCAGTTCTTC

v_gene: TRBV7-9
d_gene: TRBD1
len: 16
abundance: .
j_gene: TRBJ1-1
CDR3aa: CASSSPLQGANTEAFF
CDR3nt: TGTGCCAGCAGCAGCCCTCTCCAGGGGGCGAACACTGAAGCTTTCTTT

v_gene: TRBV29-1
d_gene: .
len: 10
abundance: .
j_gene: TRBJ2-1
CDR3aa: CSGLDNEQFF
CDR3nt: TGCAGCGGACTAGACAATGAGCAGTTCTTC

v_gene: TRBV10-1
d_gene: TRBD1
len: 10
abundance: .
j_gene: TRBJ2-7
CDR3aa: CASTSTGGPF
CDR3nt: TGCGCCAGCACCTCGACAGGGGGACCTTTC

v_gene: TRBV19
d_gene: .
len: 14
abundance: .
j_gene: TRBJ2-5
CDR3aa: CASSLLPSGETQYF
CDR3nt: TGTGCCAGTAGTTTACTACCATCCGGGGAGACCCAGTACTTC

v_gene: TRBV4-2
d_gene: .
len: 14
abundance: .
j_gene: TRBJ1-2
CDR3aa: CASSRIGGGDGYTF
CDR3nt: TGTGCCAGCAGCCGGATAGGGGGGGGAGATGGCTACACCTTC

v_gene: TRBV10-3
d_gene: .
len: 13
abundance: .
j_gene: TRBJ2-7
CDR3aa: CAITAGGGNEQYF
CDR3nt: TGTGCCATCACTGCCGGCGGCGGAAACGAGCAGTACTTC

v_gene: TRBV11-2
d_gene: TRBD2
len: 16
abundance: .
j_gene: TRBJ2-1
CDR3aa: CASSPQASGRKNEQFF
CDR3nt: TGTGCCAGCAGCCCCCAGGCTAGCGGGAGGAAGAATGAGCAGTTCTTC

v_gene: TRBV6-6
d_gene: .
len: 16
abundance: .
j_gene: TRBJ2-3
CDR3aa: CASSYSWTELTDTQYF
CDR3nt: TGTGCCAGCAGTTACTCCTGGACTGAGTTAACAGATACGCAGTATTTT

v_gene: TRBV7-9
d_gene: TRBD1
len: 15
abundance: few
j_gene: TRBJ1-2
CDR3aa: CASSLARDRSDGYTF
CDR3nt: TGTGCCAGCAGCTTAGCACGGGACAGGAGCGATGGCTACACCTTC

v_gene: TRBV30
d_gene: .
len: 14
abundance: .
j_gene: TRBJ2-1
CDR3aa: CAWSVSRQANEQFF
CDR3nt: TGTGCCTGGAGTGTCTCGAGACAGGCAAATGAGCAGTTCTTC

v_gene: TRBV5-1
d_gene: TRBD2
len: 17
abundance: few
j_gene: TRBJ2-1
CDR3aa: CASSSRTSGRLDNEQFF
CDR3nt: TGCGCCAGCAGCTCTAGGACTAGCGGGAGGCTCGACAATGAGCAGTTCTTC

v_gene: TRBV27
d_gene: .
len: 15
abundance: .
j_gene: TRBJ2-1
CDR3aa: CASSLAPTGRNEQFF
CDR3nt: TGTGCCAGCAGTTTGGCTCCTACAGGGCGGAATGAGCAGTTCTTC

v_gene: TRBV19
d_gene: TRBD1
len: 16
abundance: .
j_gene: TRBJ1-1
CDR3aa: CASSNLQGVLNTEAFF
CDR3nt: TGTGCCAGTAGTAATCTACAGGGGGTTTTGAACACTGAAGCTTTCTTT

v_gene: TRBV6-5
d_gene: TRBD2
len: 13
abundance: .
j_gene: TRBJ2-7
CDR3aa: CASSSGGMEQQYF
CDR3nt: TGTGCCAGCAGTTCCGGGGGGATGGAGCAGCAGTACTTC

v_gene: TRBV2
d_gene: .
len: 16
abundance: .
j_gene: TRBJ2-5
CDR3aa: CASSTNRLPAKETQYF
CDR3nt: TGTGCCAGCTCTACCAACAGGCTCCCCGCTAAAGAGACCCAGTACTTC

v_gene: TRBV6-5
d_gene: .
len: 14
abundance: .
j_gene: TRBJ2-7
CDR3aa: CASSSRDTFYEQYF
CDR3nt: TGTGCCAGCAGTTCCCGGGACACCTTCTACGAGCAGTACTTC

v_gene: TRBV30
d_gene: .
len: 13
abundance: .
j_gene: TRBJ2-7
CDR3aa: CAWSLEAWDEQYF
CDR3nt: TGTGCCTGGAGTTTGGAGGCCTGGGACGAGCAGTACTTC

v_gene: TRBV19
d_gene: .
len: 16
abundance: .
j_gene: TRBJ2-1
CDR3aa: CASSLRMATARNEQFF
CDR3nt: TGTGCCAGTAGCCTCAGAATGGCCACGGCGAGGAATGAGCAGTTCTTC

v_gene: TRBV28
d_gene: TRBD1
len: 15
abundance: .
j_gene: TRBJ1-5
CDR3aa: CASRTGTGANQPQHF
CDR3nt: TGTGCCAGCAGGACCGGGACAGGGGCTAATCAGCCCCAGCATTTT

v_gene: TRBV5-1
d_gene: TRBD2
len: 15
abundance: .
j_gene: TRBJ2-3
CDR3aa: CASSLGLAGADTQYF
CDR3nt: TGCGCCAGCAGCTTGGGACTAGCGGGAGCAGATACGCAGTATTTT

v_gene: TRBV7-9
d_gene: TRBD1
len: 14
abundance: .
j_gene: TRBJ2-7
CDR3aa: CASSSWDRGYEQYF
CDR3nt: TGTGCCAGCAGCTCTTGGGACAGGGGCTACGAGCAGTACTTC

v_gene: TRBV9
d_gene: .
len: 15
abundance: .
j_gene: TRBJ1-2
CDR3aa: CASSVGADNPYGYTF
CDR3nt: TGTGCCAGCAGCGTAGGGGCAGACAACCCCTATGGCTACACCTTC

v_gene: TRBV5-1
d_gene: .
len: 14
abundance: .
j_gene: TRBJ2-2
CDR3aa: CASSPTQTTGELFF
CDR3nt: TGCGCCAGCAGCCCCACCCAGACAACCGGGGAGCTGTTTTTT